These 6 T cell receptor beta chains were sequenced from one sample in a study of Graves' ophthalmopathy and Graves' hyperthyroidism. Beta-chain TCR CDR3 regions were amplified from RNA transcripts. RT-PCR in the first round used HTBI primers; a second-round multiplex PCR followed. TCRdb passed the multiplex PCR reads through MiXCR, listing each CDR3 protein once. The table includes fewer than 650,000 distinct CDR3 sequences, approximately 21% detected once. The sample taken for sequencing was peripheral blood. Receptors originate from a woman between 18 and 29 years old with stable Graves' hyperthyroidism. Some clones in this sample may be carry-over from other donors' samples.

This clonotype has more than one count but fewer than ten. A much more abundant neighbour one base away suggests this may be a read error. The chain is built from TRBV10-3 and TRBJ2-5; TRBD2 might be the D (5 bases). This CDR3 comprises 13 residues. The germline gives CDR1 ENHRY, CDR2 SYGVKD. The V and J ends lost 5 bases and 4 bases respectively, with 11 bases between them. This chain's CDR3 is CAISYSGLETQYF. CDR3 sequence (DNA): TGTGCCATCAGTTACTCGGGGTTAGAGACCCAGTACTTC.

This clonotype was counted ten times or more. This sequence joins TRBV11-1 and TRBJ1-1, with 10 nucleotides matching TRBD1. Trimming at V came to 5 bases and at J to 0 bases, leaving 9 bases not matched to a gene. The germline V gene encodes CDR1 SGHAT and CDR2 FQDESV (reference sequence). This CDR3 has 17 residues. CDR3 sequence: CASSPRTGGSMNTEAFF. The CDR3 bases are TGTGCCAGCAGCCCCCGGACAGGGGGATCCATGAACACTGAAGCTTTCTTT.

This clonotype was seen at least ten times. V and J are TRBV5-1 and TRBJ1-5; D unclear. CDR3 length equals 15 residues. Looked up from germline, CDR1 is SGHRS and CDR2 is YFSETQ. V lost 4 bases and J lost 3, with 14 bases in between. The DNA of the CDR3 is TGCGCCAGCAGCCCATTGGACGGCCTCAATCAGCCCCAGCATTTT. This sequence encodes CASSPLDGLNQPQHF.

This clonotype was counted at least ten times. The chain uses TRBV2 and TRBJ1-6; D possibly corresponds to TRBD1 (6 bases). V was clipped by 3 bases and J by 7 bases, with 16 bases between them. Germline CDR1 and CDR2: SNHLY and FYNNEI. The CDR3 length is 16 residues. The CDR3 DNA follows: TGTGCCAGCAGTGACTTTCCAGGGGCAGGGAATTCACCCCTCCACTTT. Protein: CASSDFPGAGNSPLHF.

This sequence joins TRBV30 and TRBJ1-1; D remains ambiguous. The CDR3 consists of 12 residues. CDR1 GTSNPN and CDR2 SVGIG come from the germline V gene (reference sequence). V was cut by 4 bases and J by 6 bases, with 12 bases left in between. This chain's CDR3 is CAWITFAPEAFF. The CDR3 nucleotides read TGTGCCTGGATTACGTTCGCTCCTGAAGCTTTCTTT.

This clonotype was counted many times. V usage is TRBV12-3 or TRBV12-4 and J usage is TRBJ2-2; TRBD1 or TRBD2 may be the D gene (5 bases each). V was pared by 4 bases and J by 1 base, with 16 bases between. This CDR3 is built from 17 residues. DNA for the CDR3: TGTGCCAGCAGTTACCCCGAGAGGGGCCAGAACACCGGGGAGCTGTTTTTT. The encoded protein is CASSYPERGQNTGELFF.